This T cell receptor (beta chain) was identified during a study of cytomegalovirus exposure and HLA in healthy donors (dated 2017 in TCRdb). As for the study more broadly: According to an earlier analysis of 587 of the donors, about 179 million T cells yielded some 110 million unique TCR beta sequences and about 300 Gb of sequence data. An early release that covered 640 HLA-typed donors contained approximately 300 gigabases of sequencing data and 65 million to 100 million unique TCR sequences. Among the roughly 380 genotyped donors, around 81% belonged to the genetic ancestry cluster associated with self-reported Caucasian donors. The study aimed to test whether signatures of past pathogen exposure could be identified by cataloging public T cell receptors. The study used immunosequencing to profile the T cell repertoires of approximately 650 subjects and linked those repertoires to cytomegalovirus serostatus. In addition to the first cohort of 666 subjects, a separate validation cohort of 120 different subjects was used. To predict cytomegalovirus infection status, the study combined high-throughput TCR immunosequencing, statistical association of individual TCRs with disease status, and machine learning. In a later analysis, previously published TCR beta repertoires from 666 donors were re-analyzed and high-resolution HLA genotyping was added so that TCR occurrence patterns could be studied. Rather than using new phenotypic data, the later analysis identified candidate immune exposures from TCR beta sequences and from how often those sequences occurred across donors. An earlier analysis of nearly 600 of the donors applied high-throughput TCR beta sequencing to assess whether each TCR beta V gene segment acted as functional or pseudogenic. Donor age, sex, ethnicity and CMV serostatus were compiled alongside the repertoire data. In a later genetic analysis, genome-wide SNP genotypes for 398 of the 666 donors were used, and that subset was treated as a discovery cohort. All discovery cohort repertoires had been generated using a single sequencing platform. HLA typing covered class I and class II loci at four-digit resolution. Typing coverage varied by locus: roughly 629-640 donors for A, B, C, DRB1 and DQB1; approximately 520 for DQA1; around 610 for DPA1; some 470 for DPB1. Five DR-DQ haplotypes were handled as single units for association and clustering, since linkage in the cohort was strong. Across some 400 genotyped donors of the cohort, an average of approximately 220,000 unique TCR beta nucleotide sequences per donor were sequenced, and approximately 17% of those sequences were non-productive. Summary of the overall study and its limitations: In a later genetic analysis, fewer N-insertions in productive TCRs were reported among donors in an Asian-associated ancestry cluster than the approximately 710-donor mean. According to a later analysis, most CMV-associated TCR beta chains appeared to be HLA-restricted, and the HLA associations seemed to be driven largely by CMV exposure. Roughly uniform sequencing depth across donors was assumed in presence/absence analyses, although this assumption may not hold. Compared with equally common non-associated chains, HLA-associated TCR beta chains in a later analysis were more clonally expanded and had lower generation probabilities. The authors suggested that the approach could potentially be generalized to other disease states and immunological phenotypes. Because the 87-base-pair reads could not distinguish some IMGT-functional V segments, including TRBV6-2 and TRBV6-3, those segments were excluded. A cluster of highly shared sequence variants was judged likely to represent a technical artifact of the sequencing pipeline. A further reported finding was that TCR beta sequences accurately predicted the HLA-A and HLA-B alleles for most subjects in the first cohort. Most TCR sequences were seen in very few donors, while some public TCRs were found in many individuals. Several of the top co-occurrence clusters appeared to be linked to parvovirus B19, influenza, CMV and Epstein-Barr virus, according to a later analysis. The cohort was sequenced for TCR beta chains only, and without alpha or paired-chain data the features that could be detected were limited. Correlated functional status among segregating V segments might reflect linkage disequilibrium, but an unknown experimental factor could not be ruled out. The classifier was reported to diagnose cytomegalovirus status with high specificity and sensitivity in both the original cohort and the validation cohort. In the study, 150 to 200 TCR beta chains were listed as associated with cytomegalovirus. An earlier analysis of approximately 540 of the donors showed that most TCR beta V segments appeared in productive rearrangements either about 87% or about 30% of the time, which broadly matched IMGT annotations. A later analysis found that TCR association rates varied across HLA loci, with DRB1 alleles showing the most associated TCRs and HLA-C alleles the fewest. Strong co-occurrence of HLA alleles, especially DR and DQ, made assigning TCR associations to individual alleles difficult. Around 16 rarely observed V segments, including chromosome 9 orphons, were excluded from the earlier analysis of some 590 of the donors because counts were too low. Immune exposure information for the cohort was limited to CMV serostatus. Because some donors lacked HLA typing at each locus, the association tests relied only on the typed subset. A later analysis associated about 16,000 TCR beta sequences with specific HLA alleles at a false discovery rate of 0.05. In vitro tests confirmed that three of the cytomegalovirus-associated TCR beta chains recognize cytomegalovirus antigens. A later genetic analysis associated a missense DCLRE1C variant with V-gene and J-gene trimming of TCR beta chains, and an independent cohort replicated the association.

At the junction V is shortened by 4 bases and J by 7 bases; bases outside the gene matches: 7. The germline V gene supplies CDR1 SGDLS and CDR2 YYNGEE. The CDR3 measures 13 amino acids from cysteine to phenylalanine. The only DNA kept is the CDR3, 39 bases in frame from the first base. The cohort consisted of 600 or so healthy bone marrow donors. At the time of sampling, all cohort members were nominally healthy, though unrecorded immune exposures were likely present. The donor tested CMV seronegative, placing the donor among the 350 or so seronegative members of the cohort. A peripheral blood sample was provided by each donor, and peripheral blood mononuclear cells were used for TCR beta sequencing. Genomic DNA was extracted from the blood cell samples with the Qiagen DNeasy Blood Extraction Kit. Points on this clone: Its recognized antigen is unknown. Per-base quality was not reported, and no clone a single base away is much larger than it.

The library was prepared using the immunoSEQ multiplex PCR assay. The multiplex PCR relied on a mix of 60 forward primers for TCR Vbeta segments and 13 reverse primers for TCR Jbeta segments. Amplification of the CDR3 region of rearranged TCR beta genes was performed with a multiplex PCR assay on genomic DNA. On the Illumina HiSeq System, the amplified TCR beta libraries were sequenced as 87-base-pair reads. The paper's processing steps were these. In a later analysis, tens of millions of unique TCR beta chains were counted across the approximately 670 repertoires, and around 11 million of these chains were shared by at least two donors. Raw reads were error-corrected and collapsed into unique sequences by a nearest-neighbor algorithm in which closely related sequences were merged to remove PCR and sequencing errors. CDR3 sequences were aligned to IMGT reference sequences to assign V, D and J gene segments. For a sequence to be retained, at least a six-nucleotide match to both a V gene segment and a J gene segment was required. A rearrangement counted as productive if the CDR3 had no stop codons and remained in frame with V and J, and every other rearrangement counted as non-productive. CDR3 was defined according to IMGT convention as the region running from the second conserved V-encoded cysteine to the conserved J-encoded phenylalanine. The earlier analysis of 500 to 750 of the donors excluded any sequence lacking an unambiguous match to a single V gene segment. In an earlier analysis of several hundred of the donors, V segments were called functional above 56.7% productive rearrangements and were called segregating when the between-donor standard deviation exceeded 5%. A statistical classification framework was built to diagnose cytomegalovirus status from the catalog of TCR beta chain sequences. In a later analysis, TCR nucleotide sequences were compared against IMGT/GENE-DB human TR gene sequences so that V and J genes could be assigned. A later analysis assigned CDR3 sequences and most-parsimonious VDJ recombination scenarios with the TCRdist pipeline. In a later analysis, every TCR beta chain was defined by the combination of its CDR3 amino acid sequence and its V-gene family, and reads without a unique V-gene family were dropped. A later analysis removed nearly 600 highly shared, low-generation-probability nucleotide sequences to deal with suspected cross-contamination and a sequencing artifact. In a later analysis, a clonal expansion index was calculated for each public chain from normalized within-repertoire ranks of inferred template counts. Generation probabilities in a later analysis came from a VDJ recombination model fitted to out-of-frame rearrangements, and those results were checked against IGoR. A later analysis scored TCR-TCR, TCR-HLA and TCR-CMV co-occurrence with hypergeometric tests, applying a repertoire-size bias correction to TCR pairs. A later analysis estimated false discovery rates by permuting HLA or CMV assignments 20 times. In a later analysis, co-occurring TCRs were grouped using DBSCAN, with TCRdist sequence similarity added in when clustering inside HLA-allele-positive subsets. For co-occurrence clustering, repertoires with fewer than 30,000 or more than 120,000 public chains were excluded, along with roughly five repertoires with anomalous nucleotide sharing. The table comes from immuneACCESS by way of TCRdb, which keeps in-frame sequences with V and J called. Part of the clones is missing from these tables; in studies checked, under half for an unresolved V gene and the rest for unknown reasons. The V and J calls and clone size come from that table; D and trimming were worked out from the DNA. The sample contains over 200,000 clones, about 78% of them found a single time. The biggest ten clones account for less than 4.5% of the sample.

The receptor chain draws on TRBV9 and TRBJ2-5; 7 central bases correspond to TRBD2. The clonotype originates from a male donor in good health and CMV-seronegative. The material sequenced was PBMCs. The DNA sequence follows: TGTGCCAGCAGCCTAGGACTAGGGAGGACCCAGTACTTC. This translates into CASSLGLGRTQYF. The CDR3, completed at both ends by the reference TRBV9 and TRBJ2-5 genes, gives the full variable domain DSGVTQTPKHLITATGQRVTLRCSPRSGDLSVYWYQQSLDQGLQFLIQYYNGEERAKGNILERFSAQQFPDLHSELNLSSLELGDSALYFCASSLGLGRTQYFGPGTRLLVL.